This entry is about one TCR beta chain. Its antigen remains undetermined. Per-base quality was not reported, and no clone a single base away is much larger than it. The data stem from a study of blood T cell repertoires in COVID-19 (dated by TCRdb to about 2020). Regarding the complete study: Samples covering the acute and convalescent phases of COVID-19 were provided by collaborators in the United States, Italy and Spain. The material from the prospective study consisted of cDNA or gDNA derived from T cells, B-cell-depleted T cells, or PBMCs. Deeply sampled blood TCRbeta repertoires from subjects exposed to, actively infected with, or recovered from COVID-19 were included in the dataset. The repertoires were released in a freely available public database meant as a resource for research on the immune response to SARS-CoV-2. Samples were obtained from the ongoing ImmuneRACE study (first 160 participants) and from 1,254 subjects provided by 6 global collaborators. Sample metadata almost always included a de-identified subject ID, COVID-19 status, age in years and sex. Where available, HLA class I and class II types were obtained from metadata supplied by the sample provider rather than from assay-based typing. Broader findings and caveats from the paper: Clinical and demographic metadata were provided uncurated, with the amount varying by source and participant.

TCRbeta CDR3 regions were amplified from genomic DNA using the immunoSEQ Assay, a bias-controlled multiplex PCR. From the authors' description of their analysis: The number of nucleated cells in each sample was estimated from the amplification of reference gene primers within the assay. To quantify the absolute abundance of each unique TCRbeta CDR3 rearrangement, sequence reads were collapsed and filtered. Productive Simpson clonality was computed per sample as the square root of Simpson's diversity index over productive rearrangements. This immuneACCESS table, as held by TCRdb, lists in-frame sequences with V and J called but not all clones. Of the missing ones, under half trace to an unresolved V gene in checked studies; the others have no known cause. V and J calls and clone size follow that table, whereas D and trimming were derived from the DNA. In this sample the table shows some 500,000 clones, around 90% of which occur a single time. Roughly 8% of the sample belongs to the ten largest clones.

At one collaborating source in Seattle, patients were enrolled during active infection and were followed longitudinally through the course of disease. The collaborating institutions used their own protocols to collect whole blood in K2EDTA tubes. For TCRbeta analysis, collaborator samples were shipped as frozen whole blood, as isolated PBMCs, or as DNA extracted from either sample type. The CDR3 spans 12 residues, from the cysteine through the phenylalanine. Of all the DNA, just the CDR3 is kept, 36 bases in frame from base 1. V loses 2 bases, J loses 8 bases, and the germline ends lie 12 bases apart. CDR1 and CDR2 are drawn from the germline V gene (reference sequence): GTSNPN, SVGIG.

The sample taken for sequencing was peripheral blood. This chain joins TRBV30 to TRBJ1-2; the D gene is not confidently resolved. This TCR derives from a woman aged 50 to 60 with COVID-19, enrolled during active disease. The nucleotides read TGTGCCTGGAGTCCAGCAGACGGGGGCTACACCTTC. Protein translation: CAWSPADGGYTF. Reference TRBV30 and TRBJ1-2 genes cover what lies past the CDR3, so the full variable domain is SQTIHQWPATLVQPVGSPLSLECTVEGTSNPNLYWYRQAAGRGLQLLFYSVGIGQISSEVPQNLSASRPQDRQFILSSKKLLLSDSGFYLCAWSPADGGYTFGSGTRLTVV.